This T cell receptor (beta chain) was retrieved from a study of blood T cell repertoires in COVID-19. About the research overall: Samples of COVID-19 (acute and convalescent) were obtained from the United States, Italy and Spain. Sources were T cells, B-cell-depleted T cells, or PBMCs; the material itself was cDNA or gDNA.

CDR3 size: 13 residues. CDR1 KGHSH and CDR2 LQKENI come from the germline V gene. Trimming removed 4 bases from V and 8 bases from J, with 12 bases in between. Donors in Cohort 3 who had recovered were those with two negative PCRs, healthcare professional clearance, or resolution of their symptoms. Clones were read by immunoSEQ multiplex PCR, and TCRdb kept only the in-frame ones, dropping some. The sample includes around 310,000 clones, roughly 89% of them seen just once. The TCR was taken from a woman younger than 45 who had recovered from COVID-19. Source material: PBMCs or T cells enriched from blood (not recorded which). The chain carries TRBV18 and TRBJ2-4, with D perhaps TRBD2 (5 bases). The CDR3: CASSQGRDDIQYF. DNA of the CDR3: TGTGCCAGCTCACAAGGACGGGATGACATTCAGTACTTC.